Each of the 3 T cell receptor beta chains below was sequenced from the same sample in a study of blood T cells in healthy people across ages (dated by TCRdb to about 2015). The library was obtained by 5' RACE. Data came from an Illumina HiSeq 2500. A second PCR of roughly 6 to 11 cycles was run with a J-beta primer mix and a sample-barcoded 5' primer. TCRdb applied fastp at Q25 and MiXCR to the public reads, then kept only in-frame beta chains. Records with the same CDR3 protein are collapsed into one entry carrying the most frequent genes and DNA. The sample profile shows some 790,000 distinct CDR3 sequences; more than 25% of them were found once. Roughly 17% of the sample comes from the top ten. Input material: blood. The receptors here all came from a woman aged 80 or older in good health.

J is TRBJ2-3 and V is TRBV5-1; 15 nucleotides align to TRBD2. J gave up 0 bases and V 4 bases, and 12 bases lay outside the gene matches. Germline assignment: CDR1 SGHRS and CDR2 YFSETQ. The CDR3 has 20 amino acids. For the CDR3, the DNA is TGCGCCAGCAGCCCGGGGACTAGCGGGGGGATCCCCCTAAGCACAGATACGCAGTATTTT. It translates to CASSPGTSGGIPLSTDTQYF.

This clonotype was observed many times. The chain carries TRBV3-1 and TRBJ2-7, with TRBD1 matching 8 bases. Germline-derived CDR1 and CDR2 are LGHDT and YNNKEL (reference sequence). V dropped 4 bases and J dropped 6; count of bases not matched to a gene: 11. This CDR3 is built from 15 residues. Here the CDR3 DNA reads TGTGCCAGCAGCCCCCGACGGACAGGGACCATCGAGCAGTACTTC. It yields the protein CASSPRRTGTIEQYF.

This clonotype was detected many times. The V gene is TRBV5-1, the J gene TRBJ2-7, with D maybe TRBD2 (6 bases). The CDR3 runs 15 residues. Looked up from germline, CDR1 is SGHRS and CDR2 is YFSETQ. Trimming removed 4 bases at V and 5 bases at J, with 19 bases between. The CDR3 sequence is CASSLSGDTLHEQYF. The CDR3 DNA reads TGCGCCAGCAGCCTCTCGGGAGACACGCTCCACGAGCAGTACTTC.